Following are 3 T cell receptor beta chains from one sample sequenced in a study of CD8 T cells in Susac syndrome. RNA in amounts of about 0.5 to 1 ug was reverse transcribed with random hexamers. Each CDR3 protein gets one entry after TCRdb re-called the immunoSEQ multiplex PCR reads with MiXCR. The repertoire consists of hundreds of thousands of distinct CDR3 sequences, with around 93% occurring once and the leading ten covering 0.065% to 0.075%. Source material: CD4+ T cells from PBMCs. These receptors were collected from a human donor with multiple sclerosis.

The CDR3 reads CASSPVGGGRGEQFF. The CDR3 bases are TGTGCCAGCTCACCAGTCGGGGGGGGCCGGGGTGAGCAGTTCTTC. The J gene is TRBJ2-1, the V gene TRBV18; 8 positions match TRBD2. The V segment lost 2 bases and the J segment 9 bases; nucleotides outside the gene matches: 9. The CDR3 contains 15 residues. Germline-derived CDR1 and CDR2 are KGHSH and LQKENI.

The J gene is TRBJ1-5, the V gene TRBV9, with D unclear. CDR1 and CDR2 from the germline V gene are SGDLS and YYNGEE. There are 13 residues in the CDR3. The V and J ends lost 7 bases and 1 base respectively, with 9 bases between them. CDR3 region: CASGGLSNQPQHF. In DNA form, the CDR3 reads TGTGCCAGCGGAGGCTTGAGCAATCAGCCCCAGCATTTT.

This rearrangement joins TRBV24-1 to TRBJ2-1, with unresolved D. The CDR3 is 14 residues long. V dropped 4 bases and J dropped 6 bases, with 12 bases sitting between them. In germline, CDR1 is KGHDR, CDR2 SFDVKD. The CDR3 bases are TGTGCCACCAGTGAACCGAACCCTCCCAATGAGCAGTTCTTC. This encodes CATSEPNPPNEQFF.